This T cell receptor (beta chain) was recorded in a study of T cell responses to AZD1222 COVID-19 vaccine (dated by TCRdb to the early 2020s). Regarding the research as a whole: TCR sequencing was performed for 230 to 250 trial participants, of whom roughly 200 were given two doses of AZD1222 and about 25 were given two doses of MenACWY control vaccine. Enrollment into the trials was organized by age into subgroups of 18-55, 56-69 and 70-plus years, and those subgroups contained about 160, 30 and 59 TCR-sequenced participants, respectively.

Details on this clone: Its antigen specificity is not known. Base qualities are not at hand, and no much larger clone is one base apart.

The sample's time point label, in plain terms: about 28 days (+/-7) after the second vaccine dose. AZD1222 recipients whose second dose came at about 4 weeks and those whose second dose came at about 12 weeks were combined into one group, since spike-specific TCR depth and breadth did not differ between the two schedules. Samples from vaccinated people were obtained from the UK trials COV001 and COV002, which included a single-blind randomized controlled phase 2/3 trial of AZD1222 (ChAdOx1 nCoV-19) in healthy adults. For TCRbeta chain sequencing, PBMC samples were collected from trial participants at day 0 and at day 28 after the second dose. Results the study describes overall, beyond this receptor: Participants were mostly white British, with more females than males. The authors suggested clonal diversity may have been underestimated. The whole spike protein was spanned by vaccine-associated CD4 TCRs, and dominant responses were seen in regions 160-218 and 743-854. Nearly half of unique spike-specific TCRs reportedly recognized epitopes outside regions mutated in the B.1.351 and B.1.1.7 variants. Conclusions about previously exposed vaccinees are limited, since just 6 or 7 AZD1222 recipients were seropositive for SARS-CoV-2 at baseline. In the small 56-69-year group, the increase in depth fell short of significance, most likely because of low power. After two AZD1222 doses, spike-specific TCR breadth and depth were significantly higher than at day 0 and than in MenACWY recipients. No day 14 peak-response samples were available, so repertoires were characterized only after the peak T cell response.

V loses 0 bases, J loses 4 bases, and the germline ends lie 4 bases apart. Counted from cysteine to phenylalanine, this CDR3 has 13 amino acids. Only the CDR3 part of the read is kept: 39 bases, read in frame from the first base. The CDR3 regions of human TCRbeta chains were subjected to immunosequencing. The authors' analysis ran thus. TCRs in the repertoires were matched against a reference library of SARS-CoV-2-specific TCRs that had been generated with the MIRA antigen-specificity platform. Breadth was defined as the fraction of unique TCRs that were SARS-CoV-2-associated, and depth was defined as the fraction of total T cells that were SARS-CoV-2-associated. Using the MIRA data, each spike-specific TCR was mapped to the spike region that the TCR reacts to and placed in a CD4 or CD8 class. Log10-transformed breadth and depth values were compared by one-way ANOVA with Sidak's multiple comparisons tests. Sourced from immuneACCESS, this table was stored by TCRdb with only in-frame sequences that have V and J called. A share of the clones is absent; for the studies checked, an unresolved V gene accounts for under half, and the remainder has no known explanation. That table supplies the V and J calls and clone size; D and trimming were determined from the DNA. The sample yields about 27,000 clones; over 80% were counted once. Roughly 8.8% of the sample goes to the ten largest clones.

This chain is built from TRBV12-3 or TRBV12-4 and TRBJ1-5; the D gene identity is not certain. The receptor's source is an adult who received the AZD1222 COVID-19 vaccine. This specimen was peripheral blood, taken 28 days after the second AZD1222 dose. The CDR3 protein: CASSLAGNQPQHF. At the DNA level, the sequence is TGTGCCAGCAGTTTAGCAGGAAATCAGCCCCAGCATTTT.